These 24 T cell receptor beta chains were all obtained from the same sample, sequenced in a study of T cell responses to AZD1222 COVID-19 vaccine. Clones were read by immunoSEQ multiplex PCR, and TCRdb kept only the in-frame ones, dropping some. Here the sample spans 250,000 to 300,000 clones, almost 95% being singletons. The sequenced sample was peripheral blood, obtained 28 days after the second AZD1222 dose. Receptors originate from an adult who received the AZD1222 COVID-19 vaccine.

The gene calls are TRBV11-1 and TRBJ2-1; D tentatively fits TRBD1 or TRBD2 (5 bases each). V was cut by 0 bases and J by 6 bases, with 12 bases left in between. Germline V gene lookup returns CDR1 SGHAT and CDR2 FQDESV (reference sequence). CDR3 length equals 15 residues. CDR3 nucleotides: TGTGCCAGCAGCTTAGCGTACGGGGCTGTCAATGAGCAGTTCTTC. Encoded protein: CASSLAYGAVNEQFF.

In the case of this clone: The same CDR3 can be traced to other DNA sequences in this sample. The chain carries TRBV3-1 (or the pseudogene TRBV3-2) and TRBJ1-3; unclear D gene. Per germline, CDR1 LGHDT and CDR2 YNNKEL (reference sequence). V lost 4 bases and J 2 bases, leaving 0 bases between the germline ends. CDR3 length equals 11 residues. This CDR3 is CASSPGNTIYF. For the CDR3, the DNA is TGTGCCAGCAGCCCTGGAAACACCATATATTTT.

The V call is TRBV7-9, the J call TRBJ1-1; the match to TRBD1 covers 9 bases. There are 16 residues in the CDR3. Germline assignment: CDR1 SEHNR and CDR2 FQNEAQ (reference sequence). V lost 2 bases and J lost 3; bases outside the gene matches: 7. Here the CDR3 DNA reads TGTGCCAGCAGCTTATCCCGGACAGGGGCGTACACTGAAGCTTTCTTT. It translates to CASSLSRTGAYTEAFF.

The CDR3 DNA follows: TGTGCCAGCAGTGAAACTTGGACGGTCGAGCAGTACTTC. This sequence encodes CASSETWTVEQYF. The chain uses TRBV2 and TRBJ2-7; D uncertain. The CDR3 contains 13 residues. The ends were cut back, 2 bases at V and 6 bases at J, with 11 bases in the middle. Germline CDR1 is SNHLY and CDR2 is FYNNEI.

The rearrangement joins TRBV3-1 (or the pseudogene TRBV3-2) to TRBJ1-2; 11 bases line up with TRBD1. This CDR3 has 13 residues. The V segment lost 5 bases and the J segment 7 bases; nucleotides outside the gene matches: 3. Germline lookup yields CDR1 LGHDT and CDR2 YNNKEL (reference sequence). The CDR3 nucleotides are TGTGCCAGCAGCGTGGACAGGGGGCTTGGCTACACCTTC. This encodes CASSVDRGLGYTF.

V is TRBV9 and J is TRBJ2-3; 7 bases are a match to TRBD2. The germline V gene encodes CDR1 SGDLS and CDR2 YYNGEE. CDR3 length: 17 residues. The ends lost 0 bases at V and 0 bases at J; junction bases unmatched: 7. As DNA, the CDR3 is TGTGCCAGCAGCGTAGCGGGGCTAGCGGATAGCACAGATACGCAGTATTTT. Protein sequence: CASSVAGLADSTDTQYF.

The chain is built from TRBV7-2 and TRBJ1-4; D ambiguous. V gave up 5 bases and J gave up 4 bases, with 5 bases separating them. In germline, CDR1 is SGHTA, CDR2 FQGNSA. The length of the CDR3 is 12 residues. The CDR3 DNA follows: TGTGCCAGCAGCCTAGTTAATGAAAAACTGTTTTTT. This encodes CASSLVNEKLFF.

The chain is built from TRBV19 and TRBJ1-1; no firm D call. Germline CDR1 is LNHDA and CDR2 is SQIVND (reference sequence). Trimming took off 1 base at V and 0 bases at J, with 12 bases between the two ends. CDR3 length equals 16 residues. The CDR3 protein is CASSIVLVTMNTEAFF. The CDR3 DNA reads TGTGCCAGTAGTATAGTGCTCGTGACTATGAACACTGAAGCTTTCTTT. Filled out from reference TRBV19 and TRBJ1-1, the complete variable domain reads DGGITQSPKYLFRKEGQNVTLSCEQNLNHDAMYWYRQDPGQGLRLIYYSQIVNDFQKGDIAEGYSVSREKKESFPLTVTSAQKNPTAFYLCASSIVLVTMNTEAFFGQGTRLTVV.

The sample holds one count of this clone. The J gene is TRBJ2-7, the V gene TRBV7-2; D is possibly TRBD2 (6 bases). Germline CDR1 reads SGHTA; CDR2 reads FQGNSA. Trimming pared 5 bases from V and 3 bases from J, leaving 11 bases between. CDR3 length: 13 amino acids. CDR3: CASSRVGSYEQYF. For the CDR3, the DNA is TGTGCCAGCAGCCGAGTCGGGAGCTACGAGCAGTACTTC.

The chain links TRBV4-1 to TRBJ1-3, with a tentative D call TRBD1 (5 bases). This CDR3 contains 16 residues. In germline, CDR1 is MGHRA, CDR2 YSYEKL. V lost 3 bases to trimming and J lost 4 bases, with 16 bases between them. The CDR3: CASSHPLGPGGNTIYF. For the CDR3, the DNA is TGCGCCAGCAGCCATCCCCTGGGACCGGGAGGAAACACCATATATTTT.

This chain connects TRBV12-3 or TRBV12-4 to TRBJ1-6; the D is unclear. This CDR3 spans 11 amino acids. The germline V and J ends were trimmed by 5 bases and 10 bases, with 6 bases remaining between them. CDR3 region: CASSAGSPLHF. DNA for the CDR3: TGTGCCAGCAGTGCCGGATCACCCCTCCACTTT.

This rearrangement joins TRBV19 to TRBJ1-1; D is perhaps TRBD1 (5 bases). The CDR3 totals 12 residues. Looked up from germline, CDR1 is LNHDA and CDR2 is SQIVND (reference sequence). V lost 7 bases and J lost 8, with 14 bases in between. CDR3 protein: CASTPAAGEAFF. In nucleotides, the CDR3 is TGTGCCAGTACCCCGGCGGCAGGGGAAGCTTTCTTT.

V gene TRBV7-8 combines with J gene TRBJ1-6, with TRBD1 as a possible D gene (5 bases). The CDR3 is 13 amino acids. V was clipped by 5 bases and J by 10 bases, with 12 bases between them. Germline V gives CDR1 SGHVS, CDR2 FQNEAQ. The CDR3 spells CASSTGTASPLHF. CDR3 nucleotides: TGTGCCAGCAGCACCGGGACCGCATCACCCCTCCACTTT. The complete variable domain, with remaining parts taken from reference TRBV7-8 and TRBJ1-6, reads GAGVSQSPRYKVAKRGQDVALRCDPISGHVSLFWYQQALGQGPEFLTYFQNEAQLDKSGLPSDRFFAERPEGSVSTLKIQRTQQEDSAVYLCASSTGTASPLHFGNGTRLTVT.

This sequence joins TRBV9 and TRBJ2-1; D is uncertain. The germline V and J ends were trimmed by 4 bases and 6 bases, with 11 bases remaining between them. CDR3 length: 13 residues. CDR1 and CDR2 (germline): SGDLS, YYNGEE. CDR3 DNA: TGTGCCAGCAGCTCCCCTGCCCGCAATGAGCAGTTCTTC. This sequence encodes CASSSPARNEQFF.

This chain links TRBV5-5 with TRBJ1-2; D is ambiguous. This CDR3 has 13 amino acids. Trimming removed 2 bases at V and 3 bases at J, with 8 bases between. The germline V gene has CDR1 SGHKS and CDR2 YYEKEE (reference sequence). The CDR3 sequence: CASSFNGDYGYTF. The DNA for the CDR3 is TGTGCCAGCAGCTTTAACGGGGACTATGGCTACACCTTC.

A remark on this clone: This CDR3 is also generated by other DNA sequences in the sample. The V and J genes are TRBV11-2 and TRBJ2-1, with D unclear. V gave up 0 bases and J gave up 0 bases, with 6 bases separating them. The CDR3 is 15 amino acids. The germline gives CDR1 SGHAT, CDR2 FQNNGV. In DNA form, the CDR3 reads TGTGCCAGCAGCTTAGAGCCGAGCTCCTACAATGAGCAGTTCTTC. This gives the protein CASSLEPSSYNEQFF.

CDR3 coding DNA: TGTGCCAGCAGCAAACACAGGGGGAACACTGAAGCTTTCTTT. Residues: CASSKHRGNTEAFF. This chain joins TRBV21-1 and TRBJ1-1; TRBD1 is the table's D call and was not checked against the DNA. TRBV21-1 is termed a pseudogene. There are 14 residues in the CDR3.

This rearrangement joins TRBV14 to TRBJ2-5, with D possibly matching TRBD1 (6 bases). The CDR3 consists of 16 residues. CDR1 is SGHDN and CDR2 is FVKESK in the germline V gene. V was clipped by 4 bases and J by 3 bases, with 18 bases between them. The CDR3 here is CASSRPTPDRKETQYF. CDR3 DNA: TGTGCCAGCAGCCGACCAACCCCCGACAGGAAAGAGACCCAGTACTTC. The full variable domain, in which reference TRBV14 and TRBJ2-5 provide the parts outside the CDR3, is EAGVTQFPSHSVIEKGQTVTLRCDPISGHDNLYWYRRVMGKEIKFLLHFVKESKQDESGMPNNRFLAERTGGTYSTLKVQPAELEDSGVYFCASSRPTPDRKETQYFGPGTRLLVL.

The chain carries TRBV28 and TRBJ1-5; TRBD1 matches 8 bases. The junction had 15 bases not matched to a gene; V was cut back by 5 bases and J by 0 bases. The CDR3 is made up of 19 amino acids. CDR1 MDHEN and CDR2 SYDVKM come from the germline V gene. The CDR3 sequence: CASSLLTGAKVYSNQPQHF. The CDR3 region has the DNA TGTGCCAGCAGTCTGTTGACAGGGGCTAAGGTCTATAGCAATCAGCCCCAGCATTTT.

This clone has only one observation. V is TRBV28 and J is TRBJ1-3; the D is unclear. The CDR3 runs to 13 residues. V lost 3 bases and J lost 4, with 7 bases in between. Germline loops: CDR1 MDHEN, CDR2 SYDVKM. The CDR3 region is CASSLVRGNTIYF. The CDR3 DNA follows: TGTGCCAGCAGTTTGGTGAGAGGAAACACCATATATTTT.

V usage is TRBV3-1 (or the pseudogene TRBV3-2) and J usage is TRBJ2-7; unclear D gene. V lost 3 bases, J lost 6 bases, and 9 bases lay in between. The CDR3 length is 12 residues. Germline V gene lookup returns CDR1 LGHDT and CDR2 YNNKEL (reference sequence). The DNA for the CDR3 is TGTGCCAGCAGCCACCCCGCTTCCGAGCAGTACTTC. Its protein is CASSHPASEQYF.

This rearrangement joins TRBV4-2 to TRBJ2-1; D uncertain. Trimming removed 5 bases at V and 7 bases at J, with 12 bases between. Germline CDR1 LGHNA, CDR2 YNFKEQ. The CDR3 contains 13 residues. The CDR3 DNA is TGTGCCAGCAGCGCCCGTGTAAGGAATGAGCAGTTCTTC. This gives the protein CASSARVRNEQFF.

The chain combines TRBV11-3 with TRBJ1-6, with no clear D. From germline, CDR1 is SGHNT and CDR2 YENEEA. The ends were cut back, 11 bases at V and 5 bases at J, with 34 bases in the middle. The CDR3 contains 20 residues. CDR3 DNA sequence: TGTGCCGTTAATAACGAGCAGCTTATACTGTCACAGAGGCATAATTCACCCCTCCACTTT. This sequence encodes CAVNNEQLILSQRHNSPLHF.

The chain carries TRBV11-2 and TRBJ1-1; D is undetermined. In germline, CDR1 is SGHAT, CDR2 FQNNGV. CDR3 length: 12 residues. Trimming shortened V by 5 bases and J by 1 base, and 5 bases separated the two germline ends. CDR3: CASSPENTEAFF. DNA for the CDR3: TGTGCCAGCAGCCCGGAGAACACTGAAGCTTTCTTT.